Each of the 19 T cell receptor beta chains below was sequenced from the same sample in a study of cytomegalovirus exposure and HLA in healthy donors. The PCR made use of 60 Vbeta and 13 Jbeta primers. The assay was immunoSEQ multiplex PCR, and TCRdb's table has in-frame clones only and misses some. The sample has over 100,000 clones; 76% are singletons. The sample taken for sequencing was PBMCs. The receptors were sampled from a woman aged 45-65 years in good health and CMV-seropositive.

V is TRBV5-5 and J is TRBJ2-5; D is perhaps TRBD2 (8 bases). The CDR3 has 16 amino acids. Germline V lookup: CDR1 SGHKS, CDR2 YYEKEE (reference sequence). V lost 4 bases to trimming and J lost 7 bases, with 23 bases between them. CDR3 nucleotides: TGTGCCAGCAGCCGCGAAGGGGGCGGGGGGCCGGGGACCCAGTACTTC. Translated, it gives CASSREGGGGPGTQYF. Drawing the rest from reference TRBV5-5 and TRBJ2-5, the complete variable domain is DAGVTQSPTHLIKTRGQQVTLRCSPISGHKSVSWYQQVLGQGPQFIFQYYEKEERGRGNFPDRFSARQFPNYSSELNVNALLLGDSALYLCASSREGGGGPGTQYFGPGTRLLVL.

This chain joins TRBV15 and TRBJ2-5, with a tentative D call TRBD2 (5 bases). The germline gives CDR1 LNHNV, CDR2 YYDKDF (reference sequence). The germline V and J ends were trimmed by 0 bases and 4 bases, with 15 bases remaining between them. The CDR3 covers 16 residues. CDR3 nucleotide sequence: TGTGCCACCAGCAGAGATGGAGCATGGGCGGGAGAGACCCAGTACTTC. This gives the protein CATSRDGAWAGETQYF.

This chain uses TRBV10-3 with TRBJ2-6, with D possibly TRBD1 on 6 matching bases. Germline CDR1 is ENHRY and CDR2 is SYGVKD. This CDR3 has 16 residues. Trimming cost V 6 bases and J 0 bases, with 12 bases left between them. The CDR3 is CAISRDTGSGANVLTF. The CDR3 region has the DNA TGTGCCATCAGCCGGGACACCGGCTCTGGGGCCAACGTCCTGACTTTC.

The gene calls are TRBV7-3 and TRBJ2-2; a possible D gene is TRBD2 (6 bases). Germline CDR1 SGHTA, CDR2 FQGTGA. Trimming stripped 5 bases from V and 1 base from J, with 14 bases between. This CDR3 contains 16 residues. The CDR3 sequence is CASSRRGTLNTGELFF. CDR3 sequence (DNA): TGTGCCAGCAGCCGCCGGGGGACTCTGAACACCGGGGAGCTGTTTTTT.

This clone has more than one count but fewer than ten. The chain joins TRBV11-3 to TRBJ2-2, with 7 bases identical to TRBD1. CDR3 length: 16 residues. Germline V gene data show CDR1 as SGHNT and CDR2 as YENEEA. The V and J ends lost 0 bases and 2 bases, in that order; junction bases with no gene match: 3. CDR3 protein: CASSLDRGINTGELFF. The CDR3 region has the DNA TGTGCCAGCAGCTTAGACAGGGGGATCAACACCGGGGAGCTGTTTTTT.

Only a few counts were recorded for this clone. The chain couples TRBV6-4 to TRBJ1-3; TRBD1 matches at 9 bases. Trimming took 2 bases from V and 1 from J; bases not matched to a gene: 12. The CDR3 extends over 19 amino acids. Germline V gives CDR1 MRHNA, CDR2 SNTAGT. The CDR3 bases are TGTGCCAGCAGTGACACCGAGAGGGGACAGGGCGATTCTGGAAACACCATATATTTT. Protein sequence: CASSDTERGQGDSGNTIYF.

The rearrangement links TRBV2 to TRBJ2-2, with TRBD2 matching over 13 bases. The length of the CDR3 is 15 residues. Germline CDR1 and CDR2: SNHLY and FYNNEI. V gave up 6 bases and J gave up 6 bases; unmatched junction bases: 4. CDR3 region: CASSRLAGGPGELFF. The CDR3 DNA sequence: TGTGCCAGCAGCAGACTAGCGGGAGGCCCCGGGGAGCTGTTTTTT.

This chain uses TRBV5-1 with TRBJ1-6; TRBD1 aligns across 8 bases. This CDR3 region has 13 residues. V was pared by 8 bases and J by 7 bases, with 5 bases of the junction left unmatched. In germline, CDR1 is SGHRS, CDR2 YFSETQ. For the CDR3, the DNA is TGCGCCAGGGCACAGGGGGGCAATTCACCCCTCCACTTT. The encoded protein is CARAQGGNSPLHF.

The sample holds a few counts of this clone. The CDR3 DNA reads as TGTGCCAGCAGCTTGTCGGGTGTGAACACTGAAGCTTTCTTT. Amino acid sequence: CASSLSGVNTEAFF. This chain joins TRBV5-5 and TRBJ1-1; D is undetermined. V lost 1 base, J lost 0 bases, and 7 bases lay in between. The CDR3 contains 14 residues. The V gene's germline CDR1 is SGHKS and CDR2 YYEKEE (reference sequence).

In this sample, this clone turned up once. The chain combines TRBV6-6 with TRBJ2-1, with a possible D match to TRBD1 (5 bases). The CDR3 covers 15 residues. Germline lookup yields CDR1 MNHNY and CDR2 SVGAGI (reference sequence). The V gene lost 2 bases and the J gene lost 5 bases, with 13 bases spanning the gap. The CDR3 bases are TGTGCCAGCAGTTACGGGGCGATCGCACACAATGAGCAGTTCTTC. It specifies CASSYGAIAHNEQFF.

The chain employs TRBV4-1 and TRBJ2-2; 8 bases are a match to TRBD2. The CDR3 is made up of 17 amino acids. Trimming removed 2 bases from V and 5 bases from J; junction bases left unmatched: 10. Germline V gene lookup returns CDR1 MGHRA and CDR2 YSYEKL. The CDR3 DNA sequence: TGCGCCAGCAGCCAATCACGGGGGGGAATCGGGACCGGGGAGCTGTTTTTT. Its protein product is CASSQSRGGIGTGELFF.

This clone was found a few times. The CDR3 protein is CASSSGGLGAFF. The CDR3 bases are TGTGCCAGCAGTTCGGGGGGGCTGGGAGCTTTCTTT. The genes are TRBV7-2 and TRBJ1-1; D perhaps matches TRBD1 (6 bases). Germline CDR1 reads SGHTA; CDR2 reads FQGNSA. Trimming removed 6 bases at V and 10 bases at J, with 15 bases between. The CDR3 runs to 12 residues.

This chain links TRBV5-4 with TRBJ1-2; 8 bases agree with TRBD1. Trimming took 0 bases from V and 8 from J; bases not matched to a gene: 12. There are 16 residues in the CDR3. Germline values: CDR1 SGHNT, CDR2 YYREEE (reference sequence). CDR3 in amino acids: CASSLGGRQGAEGYTF. CDR3 bases: TGTGCCAGCAGCTTGGGAGGACGGCAGGGGGCGGAGGGCTACACCTTC.

The chain combines TRBV29-1 with TRBJ1-2; the D gene is possibly TRBD1 (5 bases). Germline assignment: CDR1 SQVTM and CDR2 ANQGSEA. The CDR3 contains 12 residues. V lost 3 bases and J lost 8, with 13 bases in between. CDR3 coding DNA: TGCAGCGTTGAGTCAGGGAATGAGGGCTACACCTTC. It specifies CSVESGNEGYTF.

This rearrangement joins TRBV7-9 to TRBJ2-5, with D maybe TRBD2 (6 bases). The ends were cut back, 3 bases at V and 4 bases at J, with 12 bases in the middle. This CDR3 region has 14 residues. The germline CDR1 and CDR2 sequences are SEHNR and FQNEAQ (reference sequence). In DNA, the CDR3 is TGTGCCAGCAGCTTTTGGGGGACTGTAGAGACCCAGTACTTC. Translating it yields CASSFWGTVETQYF.

A few counts support this clone. This rearrangement joins TRBV7-3 to TRBJ2-7; D ambiguous. The CDR3 totals 14 residues. With 5 bases removed from V and 4 bases from J, the gap between germline ends came to 15 bases. The germline CDR1 and CDR2 sequences are SGHTA and FQGTGA. The CDR3 sequence is CASSPPNNRYEQYF. CDR3 nucleotides: TGTGCCAGCAGCCCACCCAATAATAGATACGAGCAGTACTTC.

This clone was picked up a small number of times. The rearrangement links TRBV11-3 to TRBJ2-1; 13 bases fit TRBD2. Germline trimming cut 5 bases from V and 3 bases from J; bases unmatched to any gene: 4. CDR1 is SGHNT, CDR2 YENEEA, per germline. CDR3 size: 16 residues. CDR3 sequence (DNA): TGTGCCAGCAGCACCCGGACTAGCGGGAGCTACAATGAGCAGTTCTTC. Encoded protein: CASSTRTSGSYNEQFF.

The chain employs TRBV11-2 and TRBJ2-6, with a weak D call TRBD1 (5 bases). This CDR3 region has 17 residues. The ends were cut back, 2 bases at V and 0 bases at J, with 11 bases in the middle. Germline V gene lookup returns CDR1 SGHAT and CDR2 FQNNGV. CDR3 sequence: CASSLFWGFSGANVLTF. Written as DNA, the CDR3 is TGTGCCAGCAGCTTATTCTGGGGCTTCTCTGGGGCCAACGTCCTGACTTTC.

This clone was detected a few times. The chain recombines TRBV6-6 with TRBJ2-5; 7 nucleotides line up with TRBD1. This CDR3 is built from 16 residues. Losses at the gene ends were 4 bases for V and 2 bases for J; bases not matched to a gene: 10. Germline CDR1 is MNHNY and CDR2 is SVGAGI (reference sequence). The CDR3 bases are TGTGCCAGCAGTTTCTACAGGGGATCGGGGCAAGAGACCCAGTACTTC. It encodes CASSFYRGSGQETQYF.